This T cell receptor beta chain came from a study of cytomegalovirus exposure and HLA in healthy donors. Across the study: Drawn from HLA-typed donors, approximately 85 million unique TCRs were held in an early data release.

This CDR3 region has 18 residues. Per germline, CDR1 SQVTM and CDR2 ANQGSEA. Trimming removed 1 base from V and 2 bases from J; junction bases left unmatched: 10. Study results and limitations: Reports indicate that TCR beta sequences accurately predicted the HLA-A and HLA-B alleles of most subjects. HLA alleles showed associations with some 15,000 TCR beta sequences in a later analysis, at a 0.05 false discovery rate.

The PCR had 60 Vbeta and 13 Jbeta primers. The protocol was immunoSEQ multiplex PCR, while the TCRdb copy is restricted to in-frame clones and leaves out a portion. The sample carries about 99,000 clones, roughly a tenth recorded once. Remarks on this clone: Its antigen is as yet unknown.

The sample taken for sequencing was PBMCs. The source of this sequence is a man aged 40-50 years in good health and CMV-seropositive. The chain combines TRBV29-1 with TRBJ2-1, with 11 bases that match TRBD1. The CDR3 region is CSVEVYSTGQGAYNEQFF. CDR3 coding DNA: TGCAGCGTTGAAGTTTATTCGACGGGACAGGGGGCCTACAATGAGCAGTTCTTC.